The 18 T cell receptor beta chains in this list originate from one sample, sequenced in a study of T cell responses to AZD1222 COVID-19 vaccine. Generated by immunoSEQ multiplex PCR, the TCRdb table keeps only in-frame clones and is missing some. The table lists under 200,000 clones, around 95% of them singletons. The source material was peripheral blood, sampled on day 0 of AZD1222 vaccination. Every receptor here comes from an adult in good health.

This chain uses TRBV28 with TRBJ1-1; D is undetermined. Germline-derived CDR1 and CDR2 are MDHEN and SYDVKM. The CDR3 loop spans 10 amino acids. V lost 3 bases to trimming and J lost 4 bases, with 0 bases between them. CDR3 loop: CASSFTEAFF. The CDR3 region has the DNA TGTGCCAGCAGTTTCACTGAAGCTTTCTTT.

This chain uses TRBV7-9 with TRBJ1-1, with 8 bases matching TRBD1. Germline CDR1 and CDR2: SEHNR and FQNEAQ (reference sequence). The CDR3 consists of 16 residues. V gave up 1 base and J gave up 3 bases; unmatched junction bases: 7. CDR3 DNA: TGTGCCAGCAGCTTAGGGCAGGGGGCTATCGACACTGAAGCTTTCTTT. This encodes CASSLGQGAIDTEAFF.

This chain links TRBV20-1 with TRBJ1-5; D call uncertain. This CDR3 is built from 12 residues. The ends were cut back, 3 bases at V and 5 bases at J, with 8 bases in the middle. The germline V gene encodes CDR1 DFQATT and CDR2 SNEGSKA (reference sequence). The CDR3 bases are TGCAGTGCTAGTATGGTCCATCAGCCCCAGCATTTT. Encoded protein: CSASMVHQPQHF.

V gene TRBV5-4 combines with J gene TRBJ2-1; 8 nucleotides align to TRBD2. Germline CDR1 SGHNT, CDR2 YYREEE (reference sequence). The CDR3 has 16 residues. Unmatched junction bases numbered 14, after V lost 4 bases and J lost 8 bases. CDR3 in DNA: TGTGCCAGCAGCGGAGCGGGAGCCTTTAAGTTGGATGAGCAGTTCTTC. It is translated as CASSGAGAFKLDEQFF.

The J gene is TRBJ2-5, the V gene TRBV7-9, with D unresolved. The germline V gene encodes CDR1 SEHNR and CDR2 FQNEAQ (reference sequence). The CDR3 is 13 amino acids. The ends were cut back, 1 base at V and 3 bases at J, with 6 bases in the middle. The CDR3: CASSLGRKETQYF. Written as DNA, the CDR3 is TGTGCCAGCAGCTTAGGACGGAAAGAGACCCAGTACTTC.

The chain combines TRBV5-4 with TRBJ2-2, with 11 bases that match TRBD2. This CDR3 is 16 amino acids long. Trimming removed 0 bases from V and 4 bases from J; junction bases left unmatched: 2. CDR1 is SGHNT, CDR2 YYREEE, per germline (reference sequence). The DNA for the CDR3 is TGTGCCAGCAGCTTGGGACTAGCGGGAATCACCGGGGAGCTGTTTTTT. Its translation: CASSLGLAGITGELFF.

This clone was seen just once. CDR3 sequence (DNA): TGTGCCAGCAGCGGGACTAGCGGCCTTTTATGGGGATCCTACAATGAGCAGTTCTTC. This encodes CASSGTSGLLWGSYNEQFF. The chain carries TRBV27 and TRBJ2-1; 11 nucleotides agree with TRBD2. This CDR3 has 19 residues. Germline CDR1 and CDR2: MNHEY and SMNVEV (reference sequence). The junction had 14 bases not matched to a gene; V was cut back by 6 bases and J by 1 base.

As for this clone: Other DNA sequences in this sample translate to the same CDR3. The genes are TRBV18 and TRBJ2-2; no clear D. The germline gives CDR1 KGHSH, CDR2 LQKENI. V lost 3 bases and J 1 base, leaving 0 bases between the germline ends. There are 12 residues in the CDR3. The CDR3 DNA reads as TGTGCCAGCTCACCGAACACCGGGGAGCTGTTTTTT. Its translation is CASSPNTGELFF. Combining the CDR3 with reference TRBV18 and TRBJ2-2 gives the whole variable domain NAGVMQNPRHLVRRRGQEARLRCSPMKGHSHVYWYRQLPEEGLKFMVYLQKENIIDESGMPKERFSAEFPKEGPSILRIQQVVRGDSAAYFCASSPNTGELFFGEGSRLTVL.

The chain is built from TRBV4-2 and TRBJ2-3; the D gene is possibly TRBD2 (5 bases). V was shortened by 5 bases and J by 0 bases, with 21 bases between the two germline ends. There are 18 residues in the CDR3. In germline, CDR1 is LGHNA, CDR2 YNFKEQ. The CDR3 loop reads CASSDQLVLPFSTDTQYF. The CDR3, as DNA: TGTGCCAGCAGCGACCAACTAGTCCTCCCCTTTAGCACAGATACGCAGTATTTT.

This chain uses TRBV5-4 with TRBJ1-2, with D maybe TRBD1 (6 bases). V was shortened by 4 bases and J by 8 bases, with 21 bases between the two germline ends. The CDR3 length is 15 residues. The germline V gene has CDR1 SGHNT and CDR2 YYREEE (reference sequence). This CDR3 is CASSHPNRAARGYTF. The CDR3 nucleotides are TGTGCCAGCAGCCACCCGAACAGGGCAGCGCGCGGCTACACCTTC.

A word on this clone: Other DNA variants within this sample encode the same CDR3. The chain is built from TRBV5-1 and TRBJ2-2, with D unresolved. V was trimmed by 4 bases and J by 5 bases, leaving 3 bases between them. The CDR3 sequence is 11 residues long. Germline CDR1 and CDR2: SGHRS and YFSETQ. CDR3 residues: CASSATGELFF. CDR3 DNA sequence: TGCGCCAGCAGCGCGACCGGGGAGCTGTTTTTT.

The V and J genes are TRBV4-1 and TRBJ2-3; no firm D call. V shed 3 bases and J shed 5 bases, with 12 bases lying between them. CDR3 length: 14 residues. Germline V lookup: CDR1 MGHRA, CDR2 YSYEKL. CDR3 region: CASSQLFSRDTQYF. CDR3 in DNA: TGCGCCAGCAGCCAGCTTTTCAGTCGAGATACGCAGTATTTT.

The V call is TRBV29-1, the J call TRBJ1-2, with TRBD1 identical over 10 bases. This CDR3 is built from 13 residues. V shed 4 bases, J shed 3 bases, and the junction held 2 bases outside the gene matches. Germline CDR1 is SQVTM and CDR2 is ANQGSEA. CDR3 coding DNA: TGCAGCGTTGCCGGGACAGGGGACTATGGCTACACCTTC. Amino acids: CSVAGTGDYGYTF.

The chain carries TRBV7-5 and TRBJ1-5. TRBV7-5 is flagged as a pseudogene. The CDR3 runs 20 residues. CDR3 region: CVRSVKGASVWAGLNQPQHF. The CDR3 DNA sequence: TGTGTCAGAAGCGTCAAAGGGGCGTCAGTGTGGGCAGGACTCAATCAGCCCCAGCATTTT.

The J gene is TRBJ2-1, the V gene TRBV7-3; 11 nucleotides align to TRBD2. V dropped 2 bases and J dropped 5; count of bases not matched to a gene: 2. This CDR3 has 15 amino acids. The germline CDR1 and CDR2 sequences are SGHTA and FQGTGA. The CDR3 loop is CASSLLAGGNNEQFF. DNA for the CDR3: TGTGCCAGCAGCTTATTAGCGGGAGGGAACAATGAGCAGTTCTTC.

The chain combines TRBV6-4 with TRBJ1-6; weak D call: TRBD1 (5 bases). Germline V gene sequence: CDR1 MRHNA, CDR2 SNTAGT. The V end lost 11 bases, the J end lost 7 bases, and 15 bases lay between the germline ends. CDR3 length: 13 residues. The CDR3 nucleotides read TGTGCCCAGTCCGGAGGGGCCAATTCACCCCTCCACTTT. It yields the protein CAQSGGANSPLHF.

The rearrangement joins TRBV7-6 to TRBJ1-3; D ambiguous. The CDR3 is 16 residues long. Deletions cut 1 base from V and 0 bases from J, with 10 bases between. Germline CDR1 reads SGHVS; CDR2 reads FNYEAQ. Written as DNA, the CDR3 is TGTGCCAGCAGCTTAGAGGGAGGGAGCTCTGGAAACACCATATATTTT. This encodes CASSLEGGSSGNTIYF.

The gene calls are TRBV7-8 and TRBJ1-5; unclear D gene. The CDR3 covers 12 residues. V dropped 2 bases and J dropped 6 bases, with 5 bases sitting between them. Per the germline V gene, CDR1 is SGHVS and CDR2 is FQNEAQ. CDR3 nucleotides: TGTGCCAGCAGCTTATATTCTCAGCCCCAGCATTTT. As protein: CASSLYSQPQHF.